The next 26 T cell receptor beta chains were all read from a single sample in a study of blood T cell repertoires in COVID-19. TCRdb's table, derived via immunoSEQ multiplex PCR, lists solely in-frame clones and lacks some. The profile shows 55,000 to 75,000 clones, about 90% of them singletons. Specimen: peripheral blood. Receptors were obtained from a man aged 60-69 years with acute or convalescent COVID-19.

This sequence joins TRBV2 and TRBJ2-7; D not resolved. V lost 5 bases, J lost 2 bases, and 10 bases lay in between. CDR1 is SNHLY, CDR2 FYNNEI, per germline. This CDR3 is built from 13 residues. This CDR3 reads CASSLEVTYEQYF. The CDR3 DNA reads TGTGCCAGCAGTCTTGAGGTAACCTACGAGCAGTACTTC.

This clone was observed a few times. The chain joins TRBV9 to TRBJ2-1, with D unresolved. The V and J ends lost 2 bases and 2 bases respectively, with 8 bases between them. The CDR3 length is 14 residues. CDR1 SGDLS and CDR2 YYNGEE come from the germline V gene. The CDR3 region has the DNA TGTGCCAGCAGCGTCGGTCTAGCCTACAATGAGCAGTTCTTC. It specifies CASSVGLAYNEQFF.

The V gene is TRBV6-6, the J gene TRBJ1-5; 7 bases agree with TRBD1. The CDR3 has 15 amino acids. Trimming removed 6 bases from V and 0 bases from J; junction bases left unmatched: 5. CDR1 MNHNY and CDR2 SVGAGI come from the germline V gene (reference sequence). The DNA of the CDR3 is TGTGCCAGCAGCAACGACAGGGTTAGCAATCAGCCCCAGCATTTT. Its translation: CASSNDRVSNQPQHF.

The chain has TRBV6-5 and TRBJ2-7; 10 positions agree with TRBD1. The CDR3 covers 13 residues. V shed 6 bases and J 4 bases; nucleotides not matched to a gene: 3. Germline lookup yields CDR1 MNHEY and CDR2 SVGAGI. The CDR3, as DNA: TGTGCCAGCAGAAGGGGACAGGGGTACGAGCAGTACTTC. Protein sequence: CASRRGQGYEQYF.

V gene TRBV19 combines with J gene TRBJ2-3; 10 nucleotides align to TRBD1. Germline lookup yields CDR1 LNHDA and CDR2 SQIVND (reference sequence). The V and J ends lost 8 bases and 3 bases, in that order; junction bases with no gene match: 8. The CDR3 covers 15 residues. In DNA form, the CDR3 reads TGTGCCAGTTACGACAGGGGGCGAGGTACAGATACGCAGTATTTT. It codes for CASYDRGRGTDTQYF.

The rearrangement uses TRBV18 and TRBJ1-2; no definite D call. This CDR3 has 14 amino acids. With 2 bases removed from V and 1 base from J, the gap between germline ends came to 8 bases. Germline CDR1 reads KGHSH; CDR2 reads LQKENI. The CDR3 DNA sequence: TGTGCCAGCTCACCAACGCGTGATAACTATGGCTACACCTTC. It specifies CASSPTRDNYGYTF.

The chain couples TRBV12-5 to TRBJ2-7; TRBD2 might be the D (5 bases). The V end lost 9 bases, the J end lost 6 bases, and 21 bases lay between the germline ends. The CDR3 has 14 amino acids. Germline values: CDR1 LGHNT, CDR2 FRNRAP. The CDR3 sequence: CASVNEVIRGEQYF. In DNA, the CDR3 is TGTGCTAGCGTAAATGAGGTAATTCGGGGCGAGCAGTACTTC.

This clone was counted only a few times. The chain uses TRBV2 and TRBJ2-7; 12 positions match TRBD2. The ends lost 6 bases at V and 2 bases at J; junction bases unmatched: 8. This CDR3 comprises 16 residues. From germline, CDR1 is SNHLY and CDR2 FYNNEI. The CDR3 here is CASRARGTSGPYEQYF. CDR3 nucleotides: TGTGCCAGCAGGGCAAGGGGGACTAGCGGGCCCTACGAGCAGTACTTC.

The chain couples TRBV30 to TRBJ2-5, with D possibly matching TRBD2 (5 bases). CDR3 length: 12 residues. Germline V CDR1 and CDR2: GTSNPN, SVGIG (reference sequence). Trimming pared 1 base from V and 4 bases from J, leaving 7 bases between. The DNA for the CDR3 is TGTGCCTGGAGTGGGACTGGAGAGACCCAGTACTTC. Encoded protein: CAWSGTGETQYF.

As for this clone: The junction departs from the called germline gene at one end, perhaps through a read error. The rearrangement joins TRBV7-7 to TRBJ1-6, with unresolved D. Germline values: CDR1 SSHAT, CDR2 FNYEAQ (reference sequence). CDR3 length: 19 residues. The CDR3 loop is CASSLVLQQMCSYNSPLHF. The CDR3 bases are TGTGCTAGCAGCTTAGTCCTACAGCAGATGTGCTCCTATAATTCACCCCTCCACTTT. The entire variable domain, with the rest obtained from reference TRBV7-7 and TRBJ1-6, is as follows: GAGVSQSPRYKVTKRGQDVTLRCDPISSHATLYWYQQALGQGPEFLTYFNYEAQPDKSGLPSDRFSAERPEGSISTLTIQRTEQRDSAMYRCASSLVLQQMCSYNSPLHFGNGTRLTVT.

V and J are TRBV6-5 and TRBJ2-3; 7 positions agree with TRBD1. The J segment lost 3 bases and the V segment lost 7 bases, leaving 10 bases of the junction unmatched. CDR1 and CDR2 from the germline V gene are MNHEY and SVGAGI. This CDR3 region has 15 residues. The CDR3 spells CASTRQGWGTDTQYF. DNA for the CDR3: TGTGCCAGCACTCGACAGGGTTGGGGTACAGATACGCAGTATTTT.

The rearrangement uses TRBV27 and TRBJ2-3; a possible D gene is TRBD2 (5 bases). Germline CDR1 MNHEY, CDR2 SMNVEV (reference sequence). This CDR3 contains 12 residues. Trimming pared 5 bases from V and 3 bases from J, leaving 6 bases between. CDR3 loop: CASSRGTDTQYF. CDR3 in DNA: TGTGCCAGCAGTCGGGGTACAGATACGCAGTATTTT.

This clone was observed a single time. This sequence joins TRBV7-2 and TRBJ1-6; 8 bases are a match to TRBD1. This CDR3 is built from 18 residues. V lost 3 bases and J lost 0; bases outside the gene matches: 7. Germline loops: CDR1 SGHTA, CDR2 FQGNSA. The CDR3 protein is CASSLRDRQASYNSPLHF. As DNA, the CDR3 is TGTGCCAGCAGCTTGAGGGACAGGCAGGCCTCCTATAATTCACCCCTCCACTTT.

CDR3: CASSPSGGEWETQYF. CDR3 bases: TGTGCCAGCAGCCCATCGGGGGGGGAATGGGAGACCCAGTACTTC. V is TRBV7-2 and J is TRBJ2-5, with 8 bases lining up with TRBD2. The junction had 10 bases not matched to a gene; V was cut back by 5 bases and J by 5 bases. This CDR3 contains 15 residues. Germline V gene data show CDR1 as SGHTA and CDR2 as FQGNSA.

The genes are TRBV18 and TRBJ1-5; the match to TRBD1 covers 7 bases. From germline, CDR1 is KGHSH and CDR2 LQKENI. The V gene end was trimmed by 3 bases and the J gene end by 10 bases; junction bases not matched to a gene: 15. There are 16 residues in the CDR3. CDR3 residues: CASSPGTASLDGPQHF. DNA for the CDR3: TGTGCCAGCTCACCCGGGACAGCCTCCTTGGATGGTCCCCAGCATTTT.

This chain joins TRBV7-9 and TRBJ1-2; D not certain. Trimming left V 4 bases short and J 2 bases short, with 8 bases between. Germline CDR1 SEHNR, CDR2 FQNEAQ (reference sequence). This CDR3 comprises 13 residues. CDR3 nucleotide sequence: TGTGCCAGCAGCTCGGCGGGGAACTATGGCTACACCTTC. This codes for CASSSAGNYGYTF. The whole variable domain, filled in from reference TRBV7-9 and TRBJ1-2, reads DTGVSQNPRHKITKRGQNVTFRCDPISEHNRLYWYRQTLGQGPEFLTYFQNEAQLEKSRLLSDRFSAERPKGSFSTLEIQRTEQGDSAMYLCASSSAGNYGYTFGSGTRLTVV.

This clone was seen a single time. In nucleotides, the CDR3 is TGTGCCAGCAGCATTACTCTAGAAGCTTTCTTT. Translating it yields CASSITLEAFF. J is TRBJ1-1 and V is TRBV11-2; D call uncertain. V was trimmed by 5 bases and J by 8 bases, leaving 9 bases between them. Germline V gives CDR1 SGHAT, CDR2 FQNNGV. The CDR3 has 11 residues.

This clone was seen more than once but under ten times. The chain has TRBV29-1 and TRBJ1-2; 8 bases map to TRBD1. Trimming took 3 bases from V and 2 from J; bases not matched to a gene: 5. The V gene's germline CDR1 is SQVTM and CDR2 ANQGSEA. This CDR3 contains 14 residues. CDR3 sequence reads: CSVDSGQGNYGYTF. The CDR3 DNA follows: TGCAGCGTTGACTCCGGACAGGGCAACTATGGCTACACCTTC. Complete variable domain (other parts from reference TRBV29-1 and TRBJ1-2): SAVISQKPSRDICQRGTSLTIQCQVDSQVTMMFWYRQQPGQSLTLIATANQGSEATYESGFVIDKFPISRPNLTFSTLTVSNMSPEDSSIYLCSVDSGQGNYGYTFGSGTRLTVV.

The rearrangement links TRBV7-3 to TRBJ2-7; a weak D match, TRBD2 (6 bases). The CDR3 length is 14 residues. The germline V gene has CDR1 SGHTA and CDR2 FQGTGA. The V end lost 1 base, the J end lost 2 bases, and 9 bases lay between the germline ends. The CDR3 reads CASSLNGGPYEQYF. The CDR3 DNA reads TGTGCCAGCAGCTTAAACGGGGGACCCTACGAGCAGTACTTC.

This chain joins TRBV2 and TRBJ1-1, with 7 bases aligning to TRBD1. The V gene end was trimmed by 8 bases and the J gene end by 1 base; junction bases not matched to a gene: 4. The germline CDR1 and CDR2 sequences are SNHLY and FYNNEI. The CDR3 runs 13 residues. CDR3 sequence (DNA): TGTGCCAGCTCGGGACAGTCGAACACTGAAGCTTTCTTT. Its protein product is CASSGQSNTEAFF.

The gene calls are TRBV2 and TRBJ1-1; no clear D gene. The CDR3 is made up of 13 amino acids. The germline V gene encodes CDR1 SNHLY and CDR2 FYNNEI. V lost 4 bases and J lost 9, with 15 bases in between. CDR3 sequence (DNA): TGTGCCAGCAGTGTAACCGGTCTCGAGAAAGCTTTCTTT. Translated, it gives CASSVTGLEKAFF.

The V call is TRBV13, the J call TRBJ1-2; D unclear. This CDR3 is built from 13 residues. Germline CDR1 and CDR2: PRHDT and FYEKMQ (reference sequence). Trimming shortened V by 5 bases and J by 6 bases, and 13 bases separated the two germline ends. The CDR3 is CASSLPPGDGYTF. Here the CDR3 DNA reads TGTGCCAGCAGCCTACCCCCGGGAGATGGCTACACCTTC.

The rearrangement joins TRBV18 to TRBJ2-7, with 7 bases identical to TRBD1. The V gene's germline CDR1 is KGHSH and CDR2 LQKENI. Germline trimming cut 4 bases from V and 6 bases from J; bases unmatched to any gene: 6. The CDR3 is 13 residues long. For the CDR3, the DNA is TGTGCCAGCTCACAAACAGGGGACGGCGAGCAGTACTTC. Translation gives CASSQTGDGEQYF.

This clone was counted once. This chain joins TRBV11-2 and TRBJ1-5, with 7 bases lining up with TRBD1. The CDR3 covers 16 residues. Germline CDR1 is SGHAT and CDR2 is FQNNGV. The V gene end was trimmed by 1 base and the J gene end by 0 bases; junction bases not matched to a gene: 3. DNA for the CDR3: TGTGCCAGCAGCTTAGCAGGGGGGATTAGCAATCAGCCCCAGCATTTT. It encodes CASSLAGGISNQPQHF.

V gene TRBV6-5 combines with J gene TRBJ1-5, with 7 bases lining up with TRBD1. V shed 7 bases and J 0 bases; nucleotides not matched to a gene: 6. CDR3 length: 15 amino acids. Germline CDR1 MNHEY, CDR2 SVGAGI. CDR3 sequence: CASIPGQNSNQPQHF. CDR3 DNA sequence: TGTGCCAGCATTCCGGGACAGAATAGCAATCAGCCCCAGCATTTT.

The chain combines TRBV30 with TRBJ1-1; D remains ambiguous. The CDR3 spans 16 residues. Germline-derived CDR1 and CDR2 are GTSNPN and SVGIG (reference sequence). V lost 1 base and J 0 bases, leaving 15 bases between the germline ends. The CDR3 nucleotides are TGTGCCTGGAGTGCCCGTAGCGGCGTTTTGAACACTGAAGCTTTCTTT. Amino acid sequence: CAWSARSGVLNTEAFF.